This TCR beta chain comes out of a study of T cell responses to AZD1222 COVID-19 vaccine. Whole-study findings and limits: White British people made up most donors, females outnumbered males, and clonal diversity was possibly underestimated. The breadth and depth of Spike-specific TCRs increased once two AZD1222 doses had been given. Researchers report vaccine-associated CD4 TCRs spanning spike, with dominance at 160-218 and 743-854.

There are 15 residues in the CDR3. Per the germline V gene, CDR1 is WNHNN and CDR2 is SYGVQD (reference sequence). V shed 2 bases and J 4 bases; nucleotides not matched to a gene: 7. Generated by immunoSEQ multiplex PCR, the TCRdb table keeps only in-frame clones and is missing some. The sample comprises roughly 24,000 clones, over 75% of which are singletons, and approximately 2.6% rests with the top ten. Turning to this clone: Its target is not known.

The origin of this receptor is an adult who received the AZD1222 COVID-19 vaccine. The V call is TRBV10-1, the J call TRBJ1-2, with 7 nucleotides matching TRBD1. Sequenced here: peripheral blood, sampled 28 days after the second AZD1222 dose. CDR3 region: CASSERDRRRYGYTF. The CDR3 DNA reads as TGCGCCAGCAGTGAGAGGGACAGACGCCGCTATGGCTACACCTTC.